This record concerns one T cell receptor beta chain sequence. Its matching antigen is unknown. Germline trimming cut 2 bases from V and 1 base from J; bases unmatched to any gene: 3. Germline CDR1 and CDR2: SGHRS and YFSETQ. This CDR3 comprises 16 residues. These data belong to a study of identical twins. Findings and caveats of the study: Twin sharing of out-of-frame TCR alpha was underestimated by models in monozygotic pairs.

Template switching supplied a universal primer site; unique molecular identifiers were carried on the cDNA. TCRdb processed the 5' RACE reads anew with MiXCR; each CDR3 protein has one entry. This sample yields just over 500,000 distinct CDR3 sequences, of which approximately 22% are seen a single time; about 0.91% belongs to the top ten. The data also belong to a second study, concerning T cells expressing NK-cell markers. That paper states: Repertoire data for TCR beta were derived from sorted T cells (CD3+CD56+NKG2C+, CD3+CD56+NKG2C- and CD3+CD56-NKG2C+). Specificity for HCMV among expanded NKG2C+ T cell clones was not established.

The receptor was derived from a woman aged 18-30 years in good health. The gene calls are TRBV5-1 and TRBJ2-2, with 9 bases fitting TRBD1. Sequenced material: CD4+ T cells sorted from blood. CDR3 residues: CASSLWGQGNTGELFF. Written as DNA, the CDR3 is TGCGCCAGCAGCTTATGGGGACAGGGGAACACCGGGGAGCTGTTTTTT.